This TCR beta chain emerged from a study of T cells in Graves' hyperthyroidism and ophthalmopathy (dated by TCRdb to the late 2010s). With regard to the full study: Peripheral blood samples were taken at initial diagnosis, before any treatment was given. To identify TCR V-J signatures that set the groups apart, the researchers used a discovery cohort of 100 or so patients, made up of 43 with Graves' ophthalmopathy and about 60 with stable Graves' hyperthyroidism. Prospective prediction of ophthalmopathy was tested in an independent validation cohort consisting of 18 hyperthyroidism patients and around 17 patients who later progressed to ophthalmopathy. The 100 or so discovery patients were randomly split 7:3 into training and test sets. Thyroid tissue and blood T-cell repertoires from about six Graves' hyperthyroidism patients were also compared in the study. Once sampling was done, hyperthyroidism patients were given methimazole at a starting dose of 30 mg daily, whereas ophthalmopathy patients were given high-dose intravenous methylprednisolone. TCR Vbeta CDR3 sequencing of 130 to 150 peripheral blood samples (approximately 44 ophthalmopathy, approximately 80 hyperthyroidism and approximately 17 progressor patients) is reported in the paper.

Regarding this clonotype: Its antigen is still unknown. Base qualities were left out, and no much larger clone turns up one base away.

Amplification of TCR beta CDR3 regions was carried out from RNA transcripts. The TCR CDR3 was subjected to a first round of RT-PCR using the HTBI primer set and the Qiagen OneStep RT-PCR kit. Libraries were constructed in a second round of multiplex PCR, after which size selection and purification were carried out. Sequencing of the libraries was done on an Illumina HiSeq2000 using paired-end 100 bp reads. The study's own analysis went as follows. SOAPnuke was used to process the raw data, with reads discarded if the reads contained adapters or uncalled bases, had a mean Phred below 15, or lacked an exact constant-primer or identifier match. COPE v1.2.5 was used to merge high-quality paired reads, and clonotypes were defined as unique nucleotide sequences. Clonotypes were aligned to IMGT TRBV, TRBD and TRBJ reference segments using MiTCR v1.1. Analysis was restricted to V-J combinations with a frequency above 0.0001, which covered about 99% of repertoires. The TCS score was defined as the ratio of F50 (clonal expansion) to E x V (chaos), calculated using BLOSUM62-based TCRdist between CDR3 peptides within each V-J. Welch's t-statistics and random forest reduced approximately 520 V-J features to 10 to 15, which were used in a naive Bayes classifier (R e1071). In-frame beta chains were kept once TCRdb had trimmed the public reads at Q25 with fastp and called clones with MiXCR. Merged by CDR3 protein, the rows form single entries marked with the most common genes and DNA. The V and J calls were determined by TCRdb, not by the authors. For this sample there are over 350,000 distinct CDR3 sequences; more than 12% appear just once. The ten biggest clones cover around 28% of the sample.

Study-wide findings and limitations: Most expanded thyroid clonotypes (frequency above 0.001) were also found in blood, which suggests that blood repertoires may mirror thyroid immune responses. Sample size was not statistically predetermined, and blinding of investigators to group allocation was not performed. In validation, the model predicted progression to ophthalmopathy a median of approximately 6.6 months before onset, with about 70% sensitivity and roughly 72% specificity. A model built on a 13 V-J signature distinguished ophthalmopathy from stable hyperthyroidism, reaching approximately 89% sensitivity and about 81% specificity in cross-validation and 80%/75% in testing.

Moderately to severely active disease, a Clinical Activity Score of at least 3, a NOSPECS grade of at least 4, and a duration under 3 months were present in ophthalmopathy patients. Patients with uncontrolled infections, other autoimmune diseases, pregnancy or lactation were excluded. Diagnoses relied on clinical symptoms, serum thyroxine and TRAb, thyroid ultrasound and orbital computed tomography. PBMCs were separated from under 11 ml of fresh peripheral blood using Ficoll-Paque density gradient centrifugation. Total RNA was extracted using Trizol reagent, and RNA quality was assessed on an Agilent 2100 Bioanalyzer. Reading the germline V gene gives CDR1 KGHSY and CDR2 FQNENV. The V end loses 4 bases and the J end loses 1 base, and a stretch of 11 bases separates them. The CDR3 starts with the cysteine, ends with the phenylalanine, and has 14 residues. The DNA shown is the 42-base CDR3, in frame from base 1.

This TCR was sampled from a man aged 50-59 years with Graves' ophthalmopathy. Sequenced sample: blood. The receptor chain draws on TRBV16 and TRBJ2-7; perhaps TRBD2 is the D gene, with 6 bases matching. In nucleotide form, the sequence is TGTGCCAGCAGCCGCCCGGGGGATTCCTACGAGCAGTACTTC. It is translated as CASSRPGDSYEQYF.